A single sample is the source of the 18 T cell receptor beta chains below, sequenced in a study of T cell repertoires in cytomegalovirus infection. MiXCR, run by TCRdb on the reads, gives a single entry per CDR3 protein. The sample shows some 130,000 distinct CDR3 sequences, 20% to 30% of them seen only once. These receptors are not linked to any known antigen. What was sequenced was PBMCs, sequenced either directly or after in vitro stimulation (not recorded which). All receptors come from a human donor in good health (CMV status not recorded). Some clones in this sample may be carry-over from other donors' samples.

The gene calls are TRBV19 and TRBJ2-4; D perhaps matches TRBD1 (5 bases). The CDR3 has 13 amino acids. V was trimmed by 4 bases and J by 7 bases, leaving 11 bases between them. Germline-derived CDR1 and CDR2 are LNHDA and SQIVND (reference sequence). The CDR3 nucleotides read TGTGCCAGTAGTAGATCAGGGATGAACATTCAGTACTTC. Translated, it gives CASSRSGMNIQYF.

The chain combines TRBV30 with TRBJ2-5, with 14 bases lining up with TRBD2. Germline V CDR1 and CDR2: GTSNPN, SVGIG (reference sequence). This CDR3 is built from 18 residues. J was trimmed by 5 bases and V by 0 bases; bases with no gene match: 11. The chain's CDR3 is CAWSVEGLAGAELETQYF. DNA of the CDR3: TGTGCCTGGAGTGTAGAGGGACTAGCGGGGGCCGAATTGGAGACCCAGTACTTC.

This chain connects TRBV6-2 or TRBV6-3 to TRBJ2-3, with 7 bases aligning to TRBD1. V lost 4 bases, J lost 6 bases, and 13 bases stayed unmatched. Germline CDR1 is MNHEY and CDR2 is SVGEGT. The CDR3 has 16 residues. DNA of the CDR3: TGTGCCAGCAGTTCCCAATTGAAAACAGGGGCGGATACGCAGTATTTT. It encodes CASSSQLKTGADTQYF.

Concerning this clonotype itself: Sequence at one end of the junction differs from germline and may be a read error. The chain couples TRBV6-4 to TRBJ2-1; the D call may be TRBD1 or TRBD2 (6 bases each). Germline-derived CDR1 and CDR2 are MRHNA and SNTAGT. The CDR3 has 13 amino acids. The CDR3 protein is CASSEQGGTPSIF. The CDR3 coding sequence is TGTGCCAGCAGTGAACAGGGTGGGACTCCCTCGATCTTC.

V usage is TRBV25-1 and J usage is TRBJ1-5; no firm D call. V lost 3 bases, J lost 7 bases, and 13 bases lay in between. CDR1 and CDR2 from the germline V gene are MGHDK and SYGVNS. The CDR3 is 14 amino acids. The CDR3 here is CASSDGEGRQPQHF. The CDR3 DNA sequence: TGTGCCAGCAGTGACGGGGAGGGTAGGCAGCCCCAGCATTTT.

This chain links TRBV12-3 or TRBV12-4 with TRBJ1-4; TRBD1 might be the D (6 bases). This CDR3 is built from 16 residues. The V end lost 5 bases, the J end lost 7 bases, and 20 bases lay between the germline ends. CDR3 DNA sequence: TGTGCCAGCAGTCCCGCCTTTCCGGGGGCTGTTGAAAAACTGTTTTTT. This gives the protein CASSPAFPGAVEKLFF.

The rearrangement uses TRBV10-3 and TRBJ2-3, with TRBD2 matching over 8 bases. V gave up 2 bases and J gave up 3 bases; unmatched junction bases: 7. The germline V gene encodes CDR1 ENHRY and CDR2 SYGVKD. The CDR3 has 16 residues. The CDR3 here is CAISEPSGGPTDTQYF. The CDR3 coding sequence is TGTGCCATCAGTGAGCCGTCGGGAGGGCCGACAGATACGCAGTATTTT.

This clonotype was picked up a small number of times. V usage is TRBV13 and J usage is TRBJ1-1; TRBD1 is a possible D gene (5 bases). V was clipped by 1 base and J by 0 bases, with 9 bases between them. CDR1 is PRHDT, CDR2 FYEKMQ, per germline (reference sequence). This CDR3 is 15 amino acids long. CDR3 residues: CASSLELGVNTEAFF. The CDR3 coding sequence is TGTGCCAGCAGCTTAGAGCTAGGGGTGAACACTGAAGCTTTCTTT. Combining the CDR3 with reference TRBV13 and TRBJ1-1 gives the whole variable domain AAGVIQSPRHLIKEKRETATLKCYPIPRHDTVYWYQQGPGQDPQFLISFYEKMQSDKGSIPDRFSAQQFSDYHSELNMSSLELGDSALYFCASSLELGVNTEAFFGQGTRLTVV.

This clonotype occurred once. V usage is TRBV12-3 or TRBV12-4 and J usage is TRBJ1-1; 7 positions agree with TRBD1. The CDR3 is made up of 14 amino acids. With V trimmed by 5 bases and J by 7 bases, 10 bases remained unmatched. DNA of the CDR3: TGTGCCAGCAGTAGCCCGGGACAGCCAATTGAAGCTTTCTTT. Protein product: CASSSPGQPIEAFF.

This sequence joins TRBV29-1 and TRBJ2-7; D might be TRBD2 (6 bases). V was clipped by 3 bases and J by 0 bases, with 12 bases between them. The CDR3 is 14 amino acids. Germline CDR1 and CDR2: SQVTM and ANQGSEA. This CDR3 reads CSVDGGTSSYEQYF. CDR3 nucleotides: TGCAGCGTTGATGGCGGGACCTCCTCCTACGAGCAGTACTTC.

This clonotype was detected a few times. The CDR3 region has the DNA TGTGCCAGCGCTTATCCAGATACGCAGTATTTT. Translating gives CASAYPDTQYF. This chain joins TRBV7-2 and TRBJ2-3; D ambiguous. The V end was cut by 8 bases, the J end by 4 bases, with 7 bases between. The CDR3 is 11 amino acids. Germline V gives CDR1 SGHTA, CDR2 FQGNSA.

To note about this clonotype: Without the conserved terminal phenylalanine or tryptophan, this CDR3 likely stems from a read error. V usage is TRBV7-6 and J usage is TRBJ1-1; TRBD1 is a possible D gene (6 bases). The germline V gene encodes CDR1 SGHVS and CDR2 FNYEAQ. The CDR3 covers 15 residues. V was cut by 2 bases and J by 7 bases, with 17 bases left in between. The CDR3 DNA follows: TGTGCCAGCAGCTTAAACAGGGTTGGGGGCTATGAAGCTTTCTCT. Amino acids: CASSLNRVGGYEAFS.

The chain uses TRBV20-1 and TRBJ2-2; no clear D. With 1 base removed from V and 7 bases from J, the gap between germline ends came to 4 bases. The CDR3 loop spans 11 amino acids. Germline V CDR1 and CDR2: DFQATT, SNEGSKA (reference sequence). The CDR3 protein is CSARVNGELFF. The CDR3 DNA reads as TGCAGTGCTAGAGTGAACGGGGAGCTGTTTTTT.

The chain combines TRBV11-2 with TRBJ2-3, with TRBD2 matching 8 bases. Losses at the gene ends were 2 bases for V and 8 bases for J; bases not matched to a gene: 6. The CDR3 is 14 amino acids. Germline-derived CDR1 and CDR2 are SGHAT and FQNNGV. The DNA for the CDR3 is TGTGCCAGCAGCTTAAGTCTAGCGGGTGCTACGCAGTATTTT. It yields the protein CASSLSLAGATQYF.

The chain links TRBV28 to TRBJ2-7; weak D call: TRBD2 (6 bases). CDR3 length: 14 residues. V lost 5 bases to trimming and J lost 3 bases, with 14 bases between them. The germline V gene has CDR1 MDHEN and CDR2 SYDVKM. The CDR3 sequence is CASSLVGLIYEQYV. The CDR3 nucleotides read TGTGCCAGCAGTCTGGTGGGACTTATCTACGAGCAGTACGTC.

This clonotype came up many times. This sequence joins TRBV7-6 and TRBJ1-3; D is unresolved. This CDR3 comprises 17 residues. In germline, CDR1 is SGHVS, CDR2 FNYEAQ. V was clipped by 3 bases and J by 0 bases, with 15 bases between them. CDR3 sequence: CASSFLPSGDSGNTIYF. CDR3 nucleotide sequence: TGTGCCAGCAGCTTTCTTCCTTCCGGAGACTCTGGAAACACCATATATTTT.

The table lists this clonotype with many counts. The chain recombines TRBV2 with TRBJ2-2; perhaps TRBD1 as D (5 bases). Per the germline V gene, CDR1 is SNHLY and CDR2 is FYNNEI. The V and J ends lost 2 bases and 8 bases respectively, with 21 bases between them. CDR3 length: 17 amino acids. The CDR3 sequence is CASSERVGQGSLGELFF. The CDR3 coding sequence is TGTGCCAGCAGTGAAAGGGTAGGACAAGGCAGCCTGGGGGAGCTGTTTTTT. Full variable domain (missing parts from reference TRBV2 and TRBJ2-2): EPEVTQTPSHQVTQMGQEVILRCVPISNHLYFYWYRQILGQKVEFLVSFYNNEISEKSEIFDDQFSVERPDGSNFTLKIRSTKLEDSAMYFCASSERVGQGSLGELFFGEGSRLTVL.

This sequence joins TRBV7-9 and TRBJ2-7; D possibly uses TRBD1 or TRBD2 (5 bases each). The CDR3 is 14 amino acids. Between the trimmed V and J ends, which lost 1 base and 2 bases, there was a span of 9 bases. Germline V gives CDR1 SEHNR, CDR2 FQNEAQ (reference sequence). The CDR3 reads CASSLVGTTYEQYF. The CDR3 region has the DNA TGTGCCAGCAGCTTAGTCGGGACGACCTACGAGCAGTACTTC.